Below are 25 T cell receptor beta chains sequenced from a single sample in a study of human T cells and chemical hapten exposure. MiXCR, applied by TCRdb to the RACE reads, yields one record per CDR3 protein. The sample holds some 77,000 distinct CDR3 sequences; around 9.3% are singletons and the top ten take roughly 1.6%. Time point described: healthy volunteer bleed at 6 weeks. Unfractionated whole blood yielded the extracted total RNA. Sequences were obtained from whole blood. These receptors were obtained from a female donor in good health. Some clones in this sample may be carry-over from other donors' samples.

This clonotype showed up many times. V gene TRBV20-1 combines with J gene TRBJ1-1; TRBD1 is a possible D gene (5 bases). This CDR3 spans 14 amino acids. From germline, CDR1 is DFQATT and CDR2 SNEGSKA (reference sequence). Between the trimmed V and J ends, which lost 0 bases and 3 bases, there was a span of 11 bases. The CDR3 DNA is TGCAGTGCTAGAGATTCGGGGGTCTACACTGAAGCTTTCTTT. This gives the protein CSARDSGVYTEAFF.

This clonotype was counted only a few times. This chain joins TRBV12-3 or TRBV12-4 and TRBJ2-1; the D gene is possibly TRBD2 (6 bases). V gave up 4 bases and J gave up 9 bases, with 13 bases separating them. This CDR3 spans 13 amino acids. The DNA for the CDR3 is TGTGCCAGCAGTTCACGGGGGATTGTTGAGCAGTTCTTC. This translates into CASSSRGIVEQFF.

The chain has TRBV7-9 and TRBJ2-3; D gene ambiguous. CDR3 length: 13 residues. The ends were cut back, 1 base at V and 1 base at J, with 3 bases in the middle. Germline CDR1 reads SEHNR; CDR2 reads FQNEAQ (reference sequence). Written as DNA, the CDR3 is TGTGCCAGCAGCTTAGACTGCACAGATACGCAGTATTTT. This encodes CASSLDCTDTQYF.

The chain uses TRBV15 and TRBJ1-5; TRBD1 agrees at 8 bases. The CDR3 length is 17 residues. The V gene's germline CDR1 is LNHNV and CDR2 YYDKDF (reference sequence). V gave up 0 bases and J gave up 7 bases; unmatched junction bases: 11. The chain's CDR3 is CATSRDLGGTGSQPQHF. The DNA for the CDR3 is TGTGCCACCAGCAGAGATTTAGGAGGGACAGGCTCACAGCCCCAGCATTTT.

This clonotype was seen ten or more times. A read error may produce the germline difference seen at one junction end. The chain carries TRBV6-5 and TRBJ2-7; 9 nucleotides line up with TRBD1. This CDR3 region has 15 residues. Looked up from germline, CDR1 is MNHEY and CDR2 is SVGAGI. The CDR3 loop is CASSRPPDRGTHVTF. In DNA form, the CDR3 reads TGTGCCAGCAGTCGACCCCCCGACAGGGGGACCCACGTAACCTTC.

This clonotype came up many times. The V gene is TRBV29-1, the J gene TRBJ2-2; D perhaps matches TRBD2 (5 bases). V was shortened by 5 bases and J by 1 base, with 8 bases between the two germline ends. Per germline, CDR1 SQVTM and CDR2 ANQGSEA. This CDR3 is 13 amino acids long. The CDR3: CSVHSVNTGELFF. The CDR3 coding sequence is TGCAGCGTTCATAGCGTGAACACCGGGGAGCTGTTTTTT.

This clonotype was counted at least ten times. This chain's CDR3 is CASSEYEGRTANYGYTF. Here the CDR3 DNA reads TGTGCCAGCAGTGAATACGAGGGTAGGACAGCTAACTATGGCTACACCTTC. The chain links TRBV25-1 to TRBJ1-2; a weak D match, TRBD1 (6 bases). V was clipped by 0 bases and J by 0 bases, with 14 bases between them. CDR1 and CDR2 from the germline V gene are MGHDK and SYGVNS. This CDR3 contains 17 residues.

V is TRBV29-1 and J is TRBJ2-1; D remains ambiguous. V lost 2 bases and J lost 10, with 12 bases in between. The CDR3 covers 12 residues. The germline V gene encodes CDR1 SQVTM and CDR2 ANQGSEA. As DNA, the CDR3 is TGCAGCGTTGAATCGGGCTCGGCCGAGCAGTTCTTC. Its translation is CSVESGSAEQFF.

The chain is built from TRBV2 and TRBJ1-5; D might be TRBD1 (5 bases). V was shortened by 6 bases and J by 4 bases, with 10 bases between the two germline ends. This CDR3 has 13 residues. Germline V gives CDR1 SNHLY, CDR2 FYNNEI. The CDR3 region is CASRWDRNQPQHF. Written as DNA, the CDR3 is TGTGCCAGCAGGTGGGACCGAAATCAGCCCCAGCATTTT.

Concerning this clonotype: A much larger clone lies one base from this, so it may be a read error. The rearrangement joins TRBV12-5 to TRBJ1-5; a weak D match, TRBD1 (6 bases). The J call may be incorrect, as the DNA end agrees better with TRBJ2-3. Germline V gene lookup returns CDR1 LGHNT and CDR2 FRNRAP. The CDR3 is 14 amino acids. CDR3 sequence reads: CASGSQGFEQPQYF. The CDR3, as DNA: TGTGCTAGTGGTTCCCAGGGGTTTGAACAGCCCCAGTATTTT.

This clonotype was counted a few times. This chain joins TRBV10-3 and TRBJ1-6, with D possibly matching TRBD1 (5 bases). This CDR3 contains 16 residues. V lost 2 bases to trimming and J lost 9 bases, with 17 bases between them. Germline lookup yields CDR1 ENHRY and CDR2 SYGVKD. The CDR3 region is CAISERGGQAGSPLHF. The CDR3 region has the DNA TGTGCCATCAGTGAGAGGGGCGGGCAGGCAGGTTCACCCCTCCACTTT.

This clonotype was counted only a few times. This chain joins TRBV12-3 or TRBV12-4 and TRBJ1-3; no clear D gene. The V gene lost 3 bases and the J gene lost 8 bases, with 5 bases spanning the gap. The length of the CDR3 is 11 residues. The CDR3 sequence: CASSFLHTIYF. CDR3 sequence (DNA): TGTGCCAGCAGTTTTCTCCACACCATATATTTT.

This clonotype was detected a few times. The chain combines TRBV18 with TRBJ1-1, with a tentative D call TRBD1 (5 bases). This CDR3 has 13 amino acids. V gave up 6 bases and J gave up 6 bases, with 14 bases separating them. Germline V CDR1 and CDR2: KGHSH, LQKENI. This CDR3 is CASSPGLNAEAFF. CDR3 in DNA: TGTGCCAGCTCGCCGGGGCTTAATGCTGAAGCTTTCTTT.

Details on this clonotype: At one end, the junction sequence differs from germline, possibly due to a read error. The chain combines TRBV5-1 with TRBJ2-3; the match to TRBD2 covers 10 bases. The CDR3 is 18 amino acids. Germline V CDR1 and CDR2: SGHRS, YFSETQ. CDR3 region: CASRLLAGALGAPDTQYF. Written as DNA, the CDR3 is TGCGCCAGCCGCTTGCTAGCGGGGGCCCTCGGGGCCCCAGATACGCAGTATTTT. Full variable domain (missing parts from reference TRBV5-1 and TRBJ2-3): KAGVTQTPRYLIKTRGQQVTLSCSPISGHRSVSWYQQTPGQGLQFLFEYFSETQRNKGNFPGRFSGRQFSNSRSEMNVSTLELGDSALYLCASRLLAGALGAPDTQYFGPGTRLTVL.

The chain links TRBV4-2 to TRBJ2-7; D is unresolved. Per the germline V gene, CDR1 is LGHNA and CDR2 is YNFKEQ. Trimming took off 0 bases at V and 2 bases at J, with 11 bases between the two ends. This CDR3 has 15 amino acids. The CDR3 region is CASSQESAVAYEQYF. Written as DNA, the CDR3 is TGTGCCAGCAGCCAAGAATCGGCTGTGGCCTACGAGCAGTACTTC.

This clonotype was seen many times. The chain employs TRBV10-2 and TRBJ2-1; D tentatively fits TRBD1 or TRBD2 (5 bases each). The CDR3 sequence is 16 residues long. V was clipped by 5 bases and J by 7 bases, with 21 bases between them. Germline V gene sequence: CDR1 WSHSY, CDR2 SAAADI. CDR3 DNA: TGCGCCAGCAGTCCACTAGGGAGACACAAGGGGAATGAGCAGTTCTTC. As protein: CASSPLGRHKGNEQFF.

This chain links TRBV7-6 with TRBJ2-6; the match to TRBD1 covers 7 bases. The CDR3 consists of 17 residues. CDR1 and CDR2 (germline): SGHVS, FNYEAQ. Losses at the gene ends were 3 bases for V and 2 bases for J; bases not matched to a gene: 7. CDR3: CASSFGLGGAGANVLTF. The CDR3 bases are TGTGCCAGCAGCTTCGGCCTAGGGGGCGCTGGGGCCAACGTCCTGACTTTC.

This clonotype came up a few times. This chain connects TRBV12-3 or TRBV12-4 to TRBJ1-4, with TRBD1 identical over 11 bases. After removal of 5 bases from V and 5 bases from J, the junction contained 1 base not matched to a gene. This CDR3 is 14 amino acids long. The CDR3 coding sequence is TGTGCCAGCAGTGGGACAGGGGGAAATGAAAAACTGTTTTTT. Translated: CASSGTGGNEKLFF.

There are many counts of this clonotype. J is TRBJ1-6 and V is TRBV25-1; 9 positions match TRBD1. Losses at the gene ends were 6 bases for V and 7 bases for J; bases not matched to a gene: 4. The CDR3 totals 14 residues. Germline CDR1 and CDR2: MGHDK and SYGVNS. The CDR3 sequence is CASRPGQGNSPLHF. Here the CDR3 DNA reads TGTGCCAGCAGGCCGGGACAGGGAAATTCACCCCTCCACTTT.

This clonotype was seen repeatedly, ten times or more. V usage is TRBV20-1 and J usage is TRBJ2-1; 9 bases align to TRBD2. The V segment lost 1 base and the J segment 8 bases; nucleotides outside the gene matches: 12. The CDR3 runs to 16 residues. Germline-derived CDR1 and CDR2 are DFQATT and SNEGSKA (reference sequence). The CDR3 region is CSARGFASGGSHEQFF. In DNA, the CDR3 is TGCAGTGCTAGAGGGTTCGCCAGCGGGGGGTCCCATGAGCAGTTCTTC.

The chain employs TRBV6-1 and TRBJ1-2, with D possibly being TRBD1 (6 bases). This CDR3 contains 16 residues. Germline V gene lookup returns CDR1 MNHNS and CDR2 SASEGT. V dropped 5 bases and J dropped 4 bases, with 20 bases sitting between them. The CDR3 DNA is TGTGCCAGCAGTCCGAATTGGGGACATGGACTCTATGGCTACACCTTC. Translated, it gives CASSPNWGHGLYGYTF.

This clonotype was counted a few times. The CDR3 reads CASARTSYNEQFF. The DNA for the CDR3 is TGTGCCAGCGCTCGGACTAGTTACAATGAGCAGTTCTTC. The rearrangement uses TRBV11-2 and TRBJ2-1; TRBD2 matches at 7 bases. The CDR3 totals 13 residues. The germline V gene has CDR1 SGHAT and CDR2 FQNNGV. Germline trimming cut 8 bases from V and 4 bases from J; bases unmatched to any gene: 5.

The chain is built from TRBV27 and TRBJ1-2; D gene uncertain. The V gene lost 3 bases and the J gene lost 2 bases, with 7 bases spanning the gap. This CDR3 region has 13 residues. In germline, CDR1 is MNHEY, CDR2 SMNVEV (reference sequence). This CDR3 is CASSFTVNYGYTF. The CDR3, as DNA: TGTGCCAGCAGTTTTACAGTGAACTATGGCTACACCTTC.

V gene TRBV5-6 combines with J gene TRBJ1-1; D might be TRBD1 (6 bases). The CDR3 runs to 17 residues. Germline CDR1 and CDR2: SGHDT and YYEEEE. Trimming stripped 0 bases from V and 5 bases from J, with 20 bases between. In DNA, the CDR3 is TGTGCCAGCAGCTTGGGTGGCAGGGGTCCGGGTAGGACTGAAGCTTTCTTT. Encoded protein: CASSLGGRGPGRTEAFF.

This clonotype was observed at least ten times. The chain has TRBV9 and TRBJ2-3, with D tentatively TRBD2 (6 bases). Germline CDR1 SGDLS, CDR2 YYNGEE. The V gene lost 0 bases and the J gene lost 0 bases, with 8 bases spanning the gap. The CDR3 covers 15 residues. The CDR3 nucleotides read TGTGCCAGCAGCGTAGACGGGACTAGCACAGATACGCAGTATTTT. Translating gives CASSVDGTSTDTQYF.